The 21 T cell receptor beta chains reported below all come from one sample, sequenced in a study of cytomegalovirus exposure and HLA in healthy donors (dated by TCRdb to 2017 to 2019). Preparation of the library involved the immunoSEQ multiplex PCR assay. The multiplex PCR relied on a mix of 60 forward primers for TCR Vbeta segments and 13 reverse primers for TCR Jbeta segments. This immuneACCESS table, as held by TCRdb, lists in-frame sequences with V and J called but not all clones. Of the missing ones, under half trace to an unresolved V gene in checked studies; the others have no known cause. Present in this sample are approximately 98,000 clones, more than 60% of which were seen just once. The ten top clones hold approximately 10% of the sample. Input material: PBMCs. The receptors derive from a man younger than 30 in good health and CMV-seropositive.

The V gene is TRBV7-9, the J gene TRBJ1-6, with D unresolved. CDR1 is SEHNR, CDR2 FQNEAQ, per germline (reference sequence). V lost 2 bases and J 5 bases, leaving 16 bases between the germline ends. The CDR3 totals 17 residues. The CDR3 nucleotides are TGTGCCAGCAGCTTAATCTGGCCGGGGAAAGATAATTCACCCCTCCACTTT. It codes for CASSLIWPGKDNSPLHF.

The chain couples TRBV9 to TRBJ2-1, with a weak D call TRBD2 (5 bases). The germline V and J ends were trimmed by 4 bases and 5 bases, with 19 bases remaining between them. This CDR3 spans 16 amino acids. Germline V CDR1 and CDR2: SGDLS, YYNGEE. The CDR3 here is CASSSLGIVDDNEQFF. Here the CDR3 DNA reads TGTGCCAGCAGCTCACTAGGAATCGTGGACGACAATGAGCAGTTCTTC. The full variable domain, with the rest looked up from reference TRBV9 and TRBJ2-1, is DSGVTQTPKHLITATGQRVTLRCSPRSGDLSVYWYQQSLDQGLQFLIQYYNGEERAKGNILERFSAQQFPDLHSELNLSSLELGDSALYFCASSSLGIVDDNEQFFGPGTRLTVL.

The CDR3: CAWSLGLTQYF. CDR3 nucleotides: TGTGCCTGGAGCCTAGGACTTACGCAGTATTTT. The rearrangement links TRBV30 to TRBJ2-3, with D possibly TRBD2 on 5 matching bases. This CDR3 contains 11 residues. Germline values: CDR1 GTSNPN, CDR2 SVGIG (reference sequence). The V end lost 3 bases, the J end lost 8 bases, and 9 bases lay between the germline ends.

The genes are TRBV4-1 and TRBJ1-1; 7 bases align to TRBD1. After removal of 1 base from V and 8 bases from J, the junction contained 7 bases not matched to a gene. CDR3 size: 14 residues. Germline-derived CDR1 and CDR2 are MGHRA and YSYEKL. This chain's CDR3 is CASSQVRGNEEAFF. Written as DNA, the CDR3 is TGCGCCAGCAGCCAAGTCAGGGGGAACGAGGAAGCTTTCTTT.

This rearrangement joins TRBV28 to TRBJ1-6; TRBD1 agrees at 11 bases. The CDR3 spans 14 residues. In germline, CDR1 is MDHEN, CDR2 SYDVKM. V dropped 9 bases and J dropped 10; count of bases not matched to a gene: 8. Written as DNA, the CDR3 is TGTGCCAGTCTCAGGACAGGGGGCCGCTCACCCCTCCACTTT. This translates into CASLRTGGRSPLHF.

The chain uses TRBV6-1 and TRBJ2-7; D uncertain. V was clipped by 0 bases and J by 0 bases, with 3 bases between them. CDR1 is MNHNS, CDR2 SASEGT, per germline. This CDR3 spans 13 amino acids. CDR3: CASSEAASYEQYF. The CDR3 DNA follows: TGTGCCAGCAGTGAAGCGGCCTCCTACGAGCAGTACTTC.

J is TRBJ2-3 and V is TRBV30, with 8 bases fitting TRBD2. This CDR3 contains 13 residues. Germline trimming cut 4 bases from V and 4 bases from J; bases unmatched to any gene: 4. CDR1 and CDR2 (germline): GTSNPN, SVGIG (reference sequence). CDR3 nucleotides: TGTGCCTGGAATCTAGCGGGTTCAGATACGCAGTATTTT. This sequence encodes CAWNLAGSDTQYF.

This chain uses TRBV27 with TRBJ1-2; TRBD1 is a possible D gene (6 bases). CDR1 and CDR2 from the germline V gene are MNHEY and SMNVEV (reference sequence). The CDR3 totals 16 residues. V gave up 5 bases and J gave up 2 bases, with 18 bases separating them. The CDR3 DNA reads as TGTGCCAGCAGTCCTTTAGAAGGACAGCTGAACTATGGCTACACCTTC. This gives the protein CASSPLEGQLNYGYTF.

There are a few counts of this clone. The V gene is TRBV28, the J gene TRBJ1-1; 7 bases line up with TRBD1. Germline lookup yields CDR1 MDHEN and CDR2 SYDVKM. After removal of 10 bases from V and 8 bases from J, the junction contained 13 bases not matched to a gene. This CDR3 spans 13 amino acids. CDR3 region: CATQDRDRREAFF. The CDR3 coding sequence is TGTGCCACACAAGACCGGGACAGAAGGGAAGCTTTCTTT.

In nucleotides, the CDR3 is TGTGCCAGCAGCTCTATGGGAGGGAAAATAGAGACCCAGTACTTC. It encodes CASSSMGGKIETQYF. The J gene is TRBJ2-5, the V gene TRBV5-4; 7 positions match TRBD2. V gave up 3 bases and J gave up 4 bases; unmatched junction bases: 9. Germline loops: CDR1 SGHNT, CDR2 YYREEE (reference sequence). The CDR3 has 15 residues. The whole variable domain, filled in from reference TRBV5-4 and TRBJ2-5, reads ETGVTQSPTHLIKTRGQQVTLRCSSQSGHNTVSWYQQALGQGPQFIFQYYREEENGRGNFPPRFSGLQFPNYSSELNVNALELDDSALYLCASSSMGGKIETQYFGPGTRLLVL.

This chain uses TRBV18 with TRBJ1-5; D unclear. The CDR3 totals 13 residues. Germline V gives CDR1 KGHSH, CDR2 LQKENI. Trimming removed 5 bases from V and 7 bases from J, with 12 bases in between. The CDR3 loop is CASSKDLFQPQHF. The CDR3 bases are TGTGCCAGCTCAAAGGACTTGTTCCAGCCCCAGCATTTT.

The chain recombines TRBV7-6 with TRBJ2-7; 10 bases align to TRBD1. This CDR3 contains 15 residues. Germline assignment: CDR1 SGHVS and CDR2 FNYEAQ. V was clipped by 5 bases and J by 2 bases; unmatched bases: 6. CDR3 coding DNA: TGTGCCAGCAGCCGAGGACAGGGGGGAGCCTACGAGCAGTACTTC. It is translated as CASSRGQGGAYEQYF.

The V gene is TRBV10-3, the J gene TRBJ1-6; TRBD1 aligns across 7 bases. With V trimmed by 2 bases and J by 7 bases, 2 bases remained unmatched. The CDR3 contains 14 residues. Germline V gene data show CDR1 as ENHRY and CDR2 as SYGVKD. CDR3 loop: CAISEGQANSPLHF. CDR3 bases: TGTGCCATCAGTGAGGGACAGGCCAATTCACCCCTCCACTTT.

The J gene is TRBJ2-7, the V gene TRBV28; no reliable D call. The CDR3 runs to 13 residues. V was trimmed by 2 bases and J by 6 bases, leaving 11 bases between them. Germline-derived CDR1 and CDR2 are MDHEN and SYDVKM. The CDR3 nucleotides read TGTGCCAGCAGTTTAGATAGTCTGCCCGAGCAGTACTTC. It specifies CASSLDSLPEQYF.

The V call is TRBV30, the J call TRBJ2-3; TRBD2 agrees at 11 bases. The germline CDR1 and CDR2 sequences are GTSNPN and SVGIG (reference sequence). Losses at the gene ends were 0 bases for V and 3 bases for J; bases not matched to a gene: 5. The CDR3 is 16 amino acids. The chain's CDR3 is CAWSVKRLAGTDTQYF. The DNA for the CDR3 is TGTGCCTGGAGTGTAAAGAGACTAGCGGGGACAGATACGCAGTATTTT.

The J gene is TRBJ2-3, the V gene TRBV28, with 7 bases fitting TRBD1. Trimming took 5 bases from V and 11 from J; bases not matched to a gene: 13. This CDR3 is 14 amino acids long. The germline CDR1 and CDR2 sequences are MDHEN and SYDVKM. CDR3: CASSPIYGQVKQYF. Here the CDR3 DNA reads TGTGCCAGCAGTCCAATCTATGGACAGGTGAAGCAGTATTTT.

This chain links TRBV5-4 with TRBJ1-2; 9 bases line up with TRBD1. The germline gives CDR1 SGHNT, CDR2 YYREEE (reference sequence). Trimming took 5 bases from V and 2 from J; bases not matched to a gene: 4. This CDR3 comprises 14 residues. The CDR3 here is CASRLQGANYGYTF. In DNA form, the CDR3 reads TGTGCCAGCAGGTTACAGGGGGCCAACTATGGCTACACCTTC. The full variable domain, completed using reference TRBV5-4 and TRBJ1-2, is ETGVTQSPTHLIKTRGQQVTLRCSSQSGHNTVSWYQQALGQGPQFIFQYYREEENGRGNFPPRFSGLQFPNYSSELNVNALELDDSALYLCASRLQGANYGYTFGSGTRLTVV.

This chain links TRBV27 with TRBJ2-7; D possibly corresponds to TRBD2 (5 bases). The V end was cut by 4 bases, the J end by 3 bases, with 7 bases between. Germline V CDR1 and CDR2: MNHEY, SMNVEV (reference sequence). This CDR3 is 12 amino acids long. The CDR3 here is CASSSRGYEQYF. The CDR3 DNA is TGTGCCAGCAGTTCCCGGGGCTACGAGCAGTACTTC.

This clone was seen just once. This chain connects TRBV30 to TRBJ1-2; 8 positions match TRBD1. Germline V gene data show CDR1 as GTSNPN and CDR2 as SVGIG (reference sequence). The J segment lost 3 bases and the V segment lost 3 bases, leaving 3 bases of the junction unmatched. The CDR3 loop spans 13 amino acids. The CDR3: CAWRDRVYYGYTF. The CDR3 coding sequence is TGTGCCTGGAGGGACAGGGTGTACTATGGCTACACCTTC.

This clone was observed a handful of times. One end of the junction fails to match germline, which may point to a read error. The V and J genes are TRBV7-9 and TRBJ1-4; no firm D call. The CDR3 spans 12 residues. Per germline, CDR1 SEHNR and CDR2 FQNEAQ (reference sequence). CDR3 DNA: TGTTCCAGCAGTCGGGAGGTAGAAAAACTGTTTTTT. This codes for CSSSREVEKLFF.

This rearrangement joins TRBV5-4 to TRBJ2-5; TRBD2 agrees at 9 bases. The germline CDR1 and CDR2 sequences are SGHNT and YYREEE (reference sequence). Unmatched junction bases numbered 9, after V lost 4 bases and J lost 5 bases. This CDR3 spans 15 amino acids. The DNA for the CDR3 is TGTGCCAGCAGCCCAACAAGCGGGGGGACGGAGACCCAGTACTTC. Protein product: CASSPTSGGTETQYF.